The 17 T cell receptor beta chains below were found in one sample sequenced in a study of cytomegalovirus exposure and HLA in healthy donors. The primer mix had 60 Vbeta and 13 Jbeta primers. Generated by immunoSEQ multiplex PCR, the TCRdb table keeps only in-frame clones and is missing some. The repertoire has 60,000 or so clones, approximately 71% of them found once; the top ten carry less than 35%. The specimen was PBMCs. These receptors all stem from a man aged 40-55 years in good health and CMV-seropositive.

V and J are TRBV4-1 and TRBJ1-2; 7 nucleotides match TRBD1. With 0 bases clipped from V and 0 bases from J, the junction kept 4 bases outside the gene matches. Germline V gene lookup returns CDR1 MGHRA and CDR2 YSYEKL. The CDR3 runs to 16 residues. CDR3 DNA sequence: TGCGCCAGCAGCCAAGATTGGACAGGCCCTAACTATGGCTACACCTTC. It codes for CASSQDWTGPNYGYTF.

This chain uses TRBV7-2 with TRBJ1-1, with 8 bases fitting TRBD1. The V gene end was trimmed by 3 bases and the J gene end by 4 bases; junction bases not matched to a gene: 4. This CDR3 comprises 14 residues. Germline-derived CDR1 and CDR2 are SGHTA and FQGNSA. Written as DNA, the CDR3 is TGTGCCAGCAGCTTGGACAGGGCGGGCACTGAAGCTTTCTTT. This encodes CASSLDRAGTEAFF.

This clone was picked up a small number of times. V usage is TRBV6-5 and J usage is TRBJ1-3; D might be TRBD1 (5 bases). V was clipped by 0 bases and J by 0 bases, with 9 bases between them. The CDR3 covers 16 residues. Germline V gene data show CDR1 as MNHEY and CDR2 as SVGAGI. CDR3 residues: CASSYSTANSGNTIYF. The CDR3 DNA sequence: TGTGCCAGCAGTTACTCGACAGCCAACTCTGGAAACACCATATATTTT.

The sample holds a few counts of this clone. This chain connects TRBV5-4 to TRBJ1-2; tentative D call: TRBD1 (6 bases). This CDR3 contains 14 residues. Germline V gene sequence: CDR1 SGHNT, CDR2 YYREEE (reference sequence). The V end lost 5 bases, the J end lost 6 bases, and 17 bases lay between the germline ends. The CDR3 DNA sequence: TGTGCCAGCAGGGCTACCGGGACATCGAATGGCTACACCTTC. It yields the protein CASRATGTSNGYTF.

This chain connects TRBV10-3 to TRBJ1-1; TRBD1 aligns across 8 bases. The CDR3 extends over 15 amino acids. Per germline, CDR1 ENHRY and CDR2 SYGVKD. J gave up 2 bases and V 9 bases, and 11 bases lay outside the gene matches. CDR3 in DNA: TGTGCCATTCAACAAACAGGGGGGTTAAACACTGAAGCTTTCTTT. This codes for CAIQQTGGLNTEAFF.

This chain uses TRBV5-4 with TRBJ2-1; 8 bases fit TRBD1. CDR3 size: 15 residues. Germline lookup yields CDR1 SGHNT and CDR2 YYREEE (reference sequence). The ends lost 3 bases at V and 2 bases at J; junction bases unmatched: 4. This CDR3 reads CASSSGQDPYNEQFF. The CDR3 DNA reads as TGTGCCAGCAGCTCGGGACAGGATCCCTACAATGAGCAGTTCTTC.

The chain joins TRBV21-1 to TRBJ2-2; the table's TRBD2 call for D was not verified on the DNA. TRBV21-1 is tagged as a pseudogene. CDR3 length: 17 amino acids. The CDR3 protein is CASLLPHAGGNTGELFF. Here the CDR3 DNA reads TGTGCCAGCCTCCTGCCCCATGCGGGGGGGAACACCGGGGAGCTGTTTTTT.

A single count supports this clone. V and J are TRBV7-8 and TRBJ1-5; unclear D gene. Per the germline V gene, CDR1 is SGHVS and CDR2 is FQNEAQ. The CDR3 runs to 14 residues. Between the trimmed V and J ends, which lost 5 bases and 1 base, there was a span of 9 bases. The DNA for the CDR3 is TGTGCCAGCAGCCTCCGGGAAAGCAATCAGCCCCAGCATTTT. Its translation is CASSLRESNQPQHF.

The chain joins TRBV5-1 to TRBJ1-1, with D uncertain. The CDR3 is 13 residues long. Trimming stripped 3 bases from V and 3 bases from J, with 9 bases between. CDR1 is SGHRS and CDR2 is YFSETQ in the germline V gene. CDR3 nucleotides: TGCGCCAGCAGCTACGACATTTACACTGAAGCTTTCTTT. Its translation is CASSYDIYTEAFF.

The chain joins TRBV2 to TRBJ1-5; no clear D gene. Germline assignment: CDR1 SNHLY and CDR2 FYNNEI. The V and J ends lost 2 bases and 2 bases respectively, with 10 bases between them. The CDR3 has 15 amino acids. In DNA, the CDR3 is TGTGCCAGCAGTGAATGGACTTCGGGCAATCAGCCCCAGCATTTT. Translated: CASSEWTSGNQPQHF.

The V gene is TRBV5-1, the J gene TRBJ2-1; 9 bases align to TRBD1. V lost 2 bases and J lost 4; bases outside the gene matches: 4. Germline lookup yields CDR1 SGHRS and CDR2 YFSETQ. The CDR3 is made up of 15 amino acids. The CDR3 DNA sequence: TGCGCCAGCAGCTTTGACAGGGGGGGATACAATGAGCAGTTCTTC. It is translated as CASSFDRGGYNEQFF.

J is TRBJ2-5 and V is TRBV6-5, with 7 nucleotides matching TRBD1. The CDR3 sequence is 14 residues long. Germline trimming cut 5 bases from V and 3 bases from J; bases unmatched to any gene: 6. The germline CDR1 and CDR2 sequences are MNHEY and SVGAGI. This CDR3 reads CASSNRDSKETQYF. CDR3 coding DNA: TGTGCCAGCAGTAACCGGGACAGCAAAGAGACCCAGTACTTC.

J is TRBJ1-1 and V is TRBV18; the D gene is possibly TRBD1 (6 bases). V dropped 6 bases and J dropped 1 base, with 12 bases sitting between them. CDR3 length: 14 amino acids. From germline, CDR1 is KGHSH and CDR2 LQKENI. As DNA, the CDR3 is TGTGCCAGCTCTTCAGGGGCGGCGAACACTGAAGCTTTCTTT. Its translation is CASSSGAANTEAFF. The complete variable domain, with remaining parts taken from reference TRBV18 and TRBJ1-1, reads NAGVMQNPRHLVRRRGQEARLRCSPMKGHSHVYWYRQLPEEGLKFMVYLQKENIIDESGMPKERFSAEFPKEGPSILRIQQVVRGDSAAYFCASSSGAANTEAFFGQGTRLTVV.

The rearrangement uses TRBV6-5 and TRBJ2-5; no reliable D call. Germline lookup yields CDR1 MNHEY and CDR2 SVGAGI. The CDR3 is 14 amino acids. V lost 7 bases and J lost 1, with 13 bases in between. Written as DNA, the CDR3 is TGTGCCAGCACCCGCTCTGTGAGCCAAGAGACCCAGTACTTC. This gives the protein CASTRSVSQETQYF.

The CDR3: CASRAGATTDTQYF. The DNA for the CDR3 is TGCGCCAGCCGAGCGGGGGCCACCACAGATACGCAGTATTTT. The J gene is TRBJ2-3, the V gene TRBV5-1; 8 bases align to TRBD2. Per germline, CDR1 SGHRS and CDR2 YFSETQ. The CDR3 totals 14 residues. Trimming took 7 bases from V and 2 from J; bases not matched to a gene: 6.

This chain joins TRBV29-1 and TRBJ1-1, with 8 nucleotides matching TRBD1. The CDR3 is 12 amino acids. After removal of 7 bases from V and 3 bases from J, the junction contained 4 bases not matched to a gene. The germline gives CDR1 SQVTM, CDR2 ANQGSEA. CDR3 sequence reads: CSATGGHTEAFF. The CDR3 DNA reads as TGCAGCGCAACAGGGGGGCACACTGAAGCTTTCTTT. Filled out from reference TRBV29-1 and TRBJ1-1, the complete variable domain reads SAVISQKPSRDICQRGTSLTIQCQVDSQVTMMFWYRQQPGQSLTLIATANQGSEATYESGFVIDKFPISRPNLTFSTLTVSNMSPEDSSIYLCSATGGHTEAFFGQGTRLTVV.

The J gene is TRBJ1-1, the V gene TRBV7-2; TRBD1 matches at 12 bases. From germline, CDR1 is SGHTA and CDR2 FQGNSA. The CDR3 extends over 18 amino acids. V was clipped by 5 bases and J by 4 bases; unmatched bases: 14. The CDR3 loop is CASSLSVSGTGGFTEAFF. CDR3 DNA sequence: TGTGCCAGCAGCCTTTCTGTTTCCGGGACAGGGGGCTTCACTGAAGCTTTCTTT.